These 12 T cell receptor beta chains share one sample of origin, sequenced in a study of beta chain features in type 1 diabetes. Reverse transcribing all isolated RNA meant expressed TCRB transcripts were sequenced. Here immunoSEQ multiplex PCR was the method, and the copy in TCRdb shows in-frame clones only, minus some. The sample comprises just under 150,000 clones, over 9.5% of which are singletons, and under 1.5% rests with the top ten. Sequencing input: naive CD4+ T cells from blood. The receptors were gathered from a young man in good health.

The chain couples TRBV5-1 to TRBJ1-1, with TRBD1 as a possible D gene (5 bases). The CDR3 totals 13 residues. Deletions cut 4 bases from V and 8 bases from J, with 15 bases between. Germline-derived CDR1 and CDR2 are SGHRS and YFSETQ. The CDR3 DNA is TGCGCCAGCAGCCAAGGGAGGGGAGGAGAAGCTTTCTTT. It yields the protein CASSQGRGGEAFF. The full variable domain, in which reference TRBV5-1 and TRBJ1-1 provide the parts outside the CDR3, is KAGVTQTPRYLIKTRGQQVTLSCSPISGHRSVSWYQQTPGQGLQFLFEYFSETQRNKGNFPGRFSGRQFSNSRSEMNVSTLELGDSALYLCASSQGRGGEAFFGQGTRLTVV.

At least ten counts were recorded for this clone. The CDR3 loop reads CAWSAGGGYQPQHF. CDR3 nucleotides: TGTGCCTGGAGTGCAGGGGGCGGATATCAGCCCCAGCATTTT. The genes are TRBV30 and TRBJ1-5; 8 bases fit TRBD1. The CDR3 has 14 residues. V gave up 1 base and J gave up 5 bases; unmatched junction bases: 4. CDR1 is GTSNPN and CDR2 is SVGIG in the germline V gene (reference sequence).

This chain uses TRBV12-5 with TRBJ1-2, with TRBD1 matching 7 bases. Germline lookup yields CDR1 LGHNT and CDR2 FRNRAP. J was trimmed by 3 bases and V by 4 bases; bases with no gene match: 11. This CDR3 contains 16 residues. Here the CDR3 DNA reads TGTGCTAGTGGTTCGTGGGGACAGTCTTTATACTATGGCTACACCTTC. It encodes CASGSWGQSLYYGYTF.

The rearrangement links TRBV6-1 to TRBJ1-5; 9 bases match TRBD1. Germline CDR1 reads MNHNS; CDR2 reads SASEGT. J was trimmed by 3 bases and V by 4 bases; bases with no gene match: 4. This CDR3 contains 15 residues. CDR3 loop: CASSVRDRVNQPQHF. The CDR3 region has the DNA TGTGCCAGCAGTGTACGGGACAGGGTCAATCAGCCCCAGCATTTT.

This clone was observed a few times. The rearrangement uses TRBV5-1 and TRBJ2-5, with D tentatively TRBD2 (6 bases). Germline V gene data show CDR1 as SGHRS and CDR2 as YFSETQ. The germline V and J ends were trimmed by 0 bases and 11 bases, with 17 bases remaining between them. The CDR3 totals 14 residues. The CDR3 protein is CASSLVDTTGEQYF. Here the CDR3 DNA reads TGCGCCAGCAGCTTGGTGGACACCACGGGGGAGCAGTACTTC. Together with reference TRBV5-1 and TRBJ2-5, the CDR3 gives the full variable domain: KAGVTQTPRYLIKTRGQQVTLSCSPISGHRSVSWYQQTPGQGLQFLFEYFSETQRNKGNFPGRFSGRQFSNSRSEMNVSTLELGDSALYLCASSLVDTTGEQYFGPGTRLLVL.

The V and J genes are TRBV6-5 and TRBJ1-2, with 8 bases fitting TRBD1. V lost 2 bases to trimming and J lost 5 bases; unmatched junction nucleotides: 10. Germline lookup yields CDR1 MNHEY and CDR2 SVGAGI. The CDR3 covers 16 residues. The CDR3 region is CASSYDRGLIPYGYTF. The CDR3 DNA sequence: TGTGCCAGCAGTTACGACAGGGGATTAATTCCTTATGGCTACACCTTC.

This clone appeared many times. J is TRBJ2-7 and V is TRBV7-9; 7 bases agree with TRBD1. Germline CDR1 reads SEHNR; CDR2 reads FQNEAQ (reference sequence). Unmatched junction bases numbered 4, after V lost 0 bases and J lost 2 bases. This CDR3 has 15 amino acids. This chain's CDR3 is CASSLAHRGAYEQYF. CDR3 bases: TGTGCCAGCAGCTTAGCGCACAGGGGAGCCTACGAGCAGTACTTC.

The chain combines TRBV6-5 with TRBJ1-1, with TRBD1 matching 7 bases. CDR3 size: 14 residues. Trimming at V came to 6 bases and at J to 5 bases, leaving 9 bases not matched to a gene. Looked up from germline, CDR1 is MNHEY and CDR2 is SVGAGI. CDR3 coding DNA: TGTGCCAGCAGGGCCGGACAGGCGGTTACTGAAGCTTTCTTT. This gives the protein CASRAGQAVTEAFF.

DNA for the CDR3: TGTGCCAGCAGCTTACAGCGGGGGAATACCGGGGAGCTGTTTTTT. It is translated as CASSLQRGNTGELFF. The chain uses TRBV7-9 and TRBJ2-2; 8 bases align to TRBD2. This CDR3 is 15 amino acids long. Per germline, CDR1 SEHNR and CDR2 FQNEAQ (reference sequence). The V segment lost 2 bases and the J segment 5 bases; nucleotides outside the gene matches: 4.

This clone appeared a few times. This chain joins TRBV5-6 and TRBJ2-7; D not resolved. The V end lost 4 bases, the J end lost 0 bases, and 8 bases lay between the germline ends. This CDR3 is 13 amino acids long. Per the germline V gene, CDR1 is SGHDT and CDR2 is YYEEEE. CDR3 DNA: TGTGCCAGCAGCGTACCTAGCTCCTACGAGCAGTACTTC. As protein: CASSVPSSYEQYF.

This clone came up a few times. V and J are TRBV7-2 and TRBJ2-7, with 12 bases that match TRBD2. Germline V gene data show CDR1 as SGHTA and CDR2 as FQGNSA. The CDR3 has 16 residues. V lost 4 bases to trimming and J lost 1 base; unmatched junction nucleotides: 5. The CDR3 spells CASSSLAGGQSYEQYF. The DNA for the CDR3 is TGTGCCAGCAGCTCTCTAGCGGGGGGGCAATCCTACGAGCAGTACTTC.

This clone showed up many times. The chain recombines TRBV7-9 with TRBJ1-1; the D gene is possibly TRBD1 (5 bases). In germline, CDR1 is SEHNR, CDR2 FQNEAQ (reference sequence). This CDR3 region has 11 residues. V lost 3 bases and J lost 7, with 6 bases in between. The CDR3 DNA is TGTGCCAGCAGCTTCAGGGATGAAGCTTTCTTT. It specifies CASSFRDEAFF.